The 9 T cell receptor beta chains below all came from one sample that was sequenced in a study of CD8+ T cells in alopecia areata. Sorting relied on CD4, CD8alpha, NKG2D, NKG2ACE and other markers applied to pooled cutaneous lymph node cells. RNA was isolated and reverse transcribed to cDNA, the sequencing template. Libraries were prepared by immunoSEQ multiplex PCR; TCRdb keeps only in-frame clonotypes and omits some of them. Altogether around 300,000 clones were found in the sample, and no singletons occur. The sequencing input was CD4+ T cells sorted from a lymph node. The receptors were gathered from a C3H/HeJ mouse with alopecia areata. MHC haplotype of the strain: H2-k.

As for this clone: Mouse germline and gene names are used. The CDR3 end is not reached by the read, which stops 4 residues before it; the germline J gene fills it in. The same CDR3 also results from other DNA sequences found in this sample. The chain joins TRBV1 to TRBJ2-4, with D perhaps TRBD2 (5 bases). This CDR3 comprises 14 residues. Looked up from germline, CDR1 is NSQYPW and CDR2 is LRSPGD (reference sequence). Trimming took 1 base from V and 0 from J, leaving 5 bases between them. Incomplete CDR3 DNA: TGCACCTGCAGTGCAGTGGGGAGTCAAAAC. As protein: CTCSAVGSQN. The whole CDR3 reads CTCSAVGSQNTLYF.

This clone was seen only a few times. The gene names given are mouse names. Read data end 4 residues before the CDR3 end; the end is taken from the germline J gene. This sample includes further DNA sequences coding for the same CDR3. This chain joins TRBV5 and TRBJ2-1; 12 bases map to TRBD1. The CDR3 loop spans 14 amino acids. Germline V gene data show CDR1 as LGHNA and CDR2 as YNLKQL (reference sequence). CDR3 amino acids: CASSRDRGRAEQFF. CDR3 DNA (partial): TGTGCCAGCAGCCGGGACAGGGGGCGCGCT.

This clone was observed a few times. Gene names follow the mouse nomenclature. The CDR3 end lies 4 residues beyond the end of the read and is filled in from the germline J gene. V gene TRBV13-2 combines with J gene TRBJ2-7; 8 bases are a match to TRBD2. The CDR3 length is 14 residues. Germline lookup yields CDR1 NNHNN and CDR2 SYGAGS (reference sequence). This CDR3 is CASGDAGGRDEQYF. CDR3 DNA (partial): TGTGCCAGCGGTGATGCGGGGGGGCGTGAT.

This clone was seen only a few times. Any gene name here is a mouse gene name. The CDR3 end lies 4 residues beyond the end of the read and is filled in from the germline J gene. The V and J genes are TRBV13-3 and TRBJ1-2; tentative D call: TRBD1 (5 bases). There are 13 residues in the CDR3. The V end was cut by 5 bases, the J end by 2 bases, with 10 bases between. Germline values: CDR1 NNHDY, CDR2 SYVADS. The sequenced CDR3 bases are TGTGCCAGCAGGCCCTCAGGGAACTCC. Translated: CASRPSGNS. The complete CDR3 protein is CASRPSGNSDYTF.

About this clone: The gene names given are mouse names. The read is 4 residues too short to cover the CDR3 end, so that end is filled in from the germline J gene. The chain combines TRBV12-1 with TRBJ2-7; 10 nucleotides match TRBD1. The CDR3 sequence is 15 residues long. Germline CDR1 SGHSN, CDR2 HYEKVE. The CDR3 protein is CASSLGGTGVYEQYF. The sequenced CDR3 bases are TGTGCCAGCTCTCTCGGAGGGACAGGGGTTTAT.

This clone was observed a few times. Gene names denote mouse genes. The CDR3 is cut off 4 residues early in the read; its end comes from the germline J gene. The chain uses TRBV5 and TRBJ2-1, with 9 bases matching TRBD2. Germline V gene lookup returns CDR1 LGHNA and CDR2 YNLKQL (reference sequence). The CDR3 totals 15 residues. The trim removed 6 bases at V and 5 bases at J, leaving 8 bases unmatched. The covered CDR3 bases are TGTGCCAGCAGTCGACTGGGGGATGGGAATGCT. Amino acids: CASSRLGDGNA. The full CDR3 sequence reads CASSRLGDGNAEQFF.

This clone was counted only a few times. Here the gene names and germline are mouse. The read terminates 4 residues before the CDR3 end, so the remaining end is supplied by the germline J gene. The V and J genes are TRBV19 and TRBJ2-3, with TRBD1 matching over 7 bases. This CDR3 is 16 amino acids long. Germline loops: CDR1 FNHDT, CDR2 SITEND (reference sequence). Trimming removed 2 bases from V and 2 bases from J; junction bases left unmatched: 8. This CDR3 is CASSIPAGGVAETLYF. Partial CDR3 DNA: TGTGCCAGCAGTATTCCCGCAGGGGGTGTTGCAGAA.

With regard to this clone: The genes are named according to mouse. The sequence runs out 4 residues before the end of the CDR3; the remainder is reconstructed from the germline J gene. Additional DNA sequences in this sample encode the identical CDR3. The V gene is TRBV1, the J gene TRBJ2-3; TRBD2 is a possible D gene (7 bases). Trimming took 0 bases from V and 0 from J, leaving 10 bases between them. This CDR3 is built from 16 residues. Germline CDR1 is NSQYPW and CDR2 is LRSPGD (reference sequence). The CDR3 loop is CTCSADWGPSAETLYF. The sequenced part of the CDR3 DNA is TGCACCTGCAGTGCAGACTGGGGGCCTAGTGCAGAA. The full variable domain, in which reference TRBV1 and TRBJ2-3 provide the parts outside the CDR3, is VTLLEQNPRWRLVPRGQAVNLRCILKNSQYPWMSWYQQDLQKQLQWLFTLRSPGDKEVKSLPGADYLATRVTDTELRLQVANMSQGRTLYCTCSADWGPSAETLYFGSGTRLTVL.

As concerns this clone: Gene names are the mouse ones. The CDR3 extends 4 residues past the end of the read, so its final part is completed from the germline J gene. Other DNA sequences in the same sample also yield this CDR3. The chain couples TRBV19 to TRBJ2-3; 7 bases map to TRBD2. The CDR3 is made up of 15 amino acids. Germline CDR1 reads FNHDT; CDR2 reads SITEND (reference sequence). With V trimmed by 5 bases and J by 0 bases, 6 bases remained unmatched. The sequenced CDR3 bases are TGTGCCAGCAGCCCACTGGGGTCTAGTGCAGAA. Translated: CASSPLGSSAE. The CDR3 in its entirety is CASSPLGSSAETLYF.